Following are 23 T cell receptor beta chains from one sample sequenced in a study of CD8+CD57+ T cells in acquired aplastic anemia. Profiling that covered TCR beta VDJ and CDR3 relied on genomic DNA as its template. In TCRdb, the reads were re-called with MiXCR into one record per CDR3 protein. This sample has some 170,000 distinct CDR3 sequences; around 40% occur once, and the top ten carry over 0.95%. The specimen sequenced was sorted CD4+, CD8+, or CD8+CD57+ T cells (not recorded which) from PBMCs. These receptors all stem from a human donor in good health.

This clonotype has ten or more counts. The chain combines TRBV14 with TRBJ2-7; D might be TRBD1 (6 bases). The V end lost 1 base, the J end lost 4 bases, and 8 bases lay between the germline ends. This CDR3 has 13 amino acids. CDR1 is SGHDN, CDR2 FVKESK, per germline. The DNA of the CDR3 is TGTGCCAGCAGCCAAGGGACAGTTTACGAGCAGTACTTC. The encoded protein is CASSQGTVYEQYF.

The rearrangement joins TRBV7-3 to TRBJ1-6; TRBD1 is a possible D gene (5 bases). Germline values: CDR1 SGHTA, CDR2 FQGTGA. V lost 2 bases and J lost 7, with 9 bases in between. There are 14 residues in the CDR3. CDR3 region: CASSLVGRNSPLHF. As DNA, the CDR3 is TGTGCCAGCAGCTTAGTGGGACGCAATTCACCCCTCCACTTT.

This chain links TRBV6-1 with TRBJ2-5; 11 bases match TRBD2. After removal of 2 bases from V and 4 bases from J, the junction contained 9 bases not matched to a gene. CDR1 and CDR2 (germline): MNHNS, SASEGT. This CDR3 is 17 amino acids long. Here the CDR3 reads CASSERFGLAGGETQYF. CDR3 nucleotide sequence: TGTGCCAGCAGTGAACGTTTCGGTCTAGCGGGAGGAGAGACCCAGTACTTC.

This clonotype occurred many times. V is TRBV7-2 and J is TRBJ2-2, with a tentative D call TRBD1 (5 bases). Per the germline V gene, CDR1 is SGHTA and CDR2 is FQGNSA. This CDR3 region has 14 residues. The germline V and J ends were trimmed by 0 bases and 6 bases, with 8 bases remaining between them. CDR3 bases: TGTGCCAGCAGCTTAGCGGGGCTCTCCGGGGAGCTGTTTTTT. Its protein is CASSLAGLSGELFF. The full variable domain, its missing parts supplied by reference TRBV7-2 and TRBJ2-2, is GAGVSQSPSNKVTEKGKDVELRCDPISGHTALYWYRQSLGQGLEFLIYFQGNSAPDKSGLPSDRFSAERTGGSVSTLTIQRTQQEDSAVYLCASSLAGLSGELFFGEGSRLTVL.

The chain links TRBV14 to TRBJ2-5; TRBD2 aligns across 8 bases. Per germline, CDR1 SGHDN and CDR2 FVKESK. Unmatched junction bases numbered 13, after V lost 0 bases and J lost 4 bases. This CDR3 contains 18 residues. The CDR3 DNA is TGTGCCAGCAGCCAAGATATGGGGACTAGAGGCCCTATAGAGACCCAGTACTTC. Protein product: CASSQDMGTRGPIETQYF.

The chain joins TRBV25-1 to TRBJ2-3; the match to TRBD2 covers 13 bases. The junction had 9 bases not matched to a gene; V was cut back by 1 base and J by 2 bases. The CDR3 length is 19 residues. Germline assignment: CDR1 MGHDK and CDR2 SYGVNS. DNA for the CDR3: TGTGCCAGCAGTGAATTACTAGCGGGAGGGTACGGCTACACAGATACGCAGTATTTT. Translated: CASSELLAGGYGYTDTQYF.

V usage is TRBV2 and J usage is TRBJ2-2; D is perhaps TRBD1 or TRBD2 (5 bases each). The CDR3 covers 13 residues. V was pared by 6 bases and J by 6 bases, with 11 bases between. The V gene's germline CDR1 is SNHLY and CDR2 FYNNEI. The CDR3 sequence: CASRLGVAGELFF. The CDR3 DNA is TGTGCCAGCAGGTTGGGGGTCGCCGGGGAGCTGTTTTTT.

This sequence joins TRBV7-3 and TRBJ1-5; D not resolved. The V gene lost 5 bases and the J gene lost 9 bases, with 14 bases spanning the gap. Germline CDR1 reads SGHTA; CDR2 reads FQGTGA. The CDR3 totals 13 residues. The CDR3 is CASSRDRSGPQHF. CDR3 sequence (DNA): TGTGCCAGCAGCCGAGACCGATCCGGGCCCCAGCATTTT.

This clonotype has only a few counts. A read error may account for a junction end that differs from germline. The V and J genes are TRBV7-6 and TRBJ2-1, with a possible D match to TRBD2 (6 bases). The CDR3 length is 14 residues. In germline, CDR1 is SGHVS, CDR2 FNYEAQ. The CDR3 sequence: CVSSSEGPGSEQFF. In DNA, the CDR3 is TGTGTCAGCAGCTCGGAGGGCCCAGGGAGTGAGCAGTTCTTC.

This clonotype was seen at least ten times. The gene calls are TRBV20-1 and TRBJ1-5, with TRBD1 identical over 9 bases. The CDR3 extends over 19 amino acids. Germline V lookup: CDR1 DFQATT, CDR2 SNEGSKA (reference sequence). Trimming took 6 bases from V and 5 from J; bases not matched to a gene: 23. DNA for the CDR3: TGCAGTGCCGCTATTGGGTGGACAGGGGTTGGGGTTGGTGATCAGCCCCAGCATTTT. The encoded protein is CSAAIGWTGVGVGDQPQHF.

The chain recombines TRBV12-3 or TRBV12-4 with TRBJ2-5; the D is unclear. This CDR3 is built from 14 residues. V lost 7 bases and J 3 bases, leaving 15 bases between the germline ends. CDR3 nucleotide sequence: TGTGCCAGCAAGAGGCCGGACCGAGAAGAGACCCAGTACTTC. It translates to CASKRPDREETQYF.

CDR3 sequence: CASSSKGQGSYGYTF. DNA for the CDR3: TGTGCCAGCAGCTCAAAAGGACAGGGGAGTTATGGCTACACCTTC. The V call is TRBV11-2, the J call TRBJ1-2, with TRBD1 matching over 9 bases. The V gene's germline CDR1 is SGHAT and CDR2 FQNNGV. The CDR3 is 15 amino acids. J lost 5 bases, V lost 4 bases, and 8 bases had no gene match.

As regards this clonotype: The germline gene is not matched at one end of the junction; a read error may be the cause. The chain couples TRBV7-8 to TRBJ2-3; D might be TRBD2 (5 bases). The CDR3 runs to 11 residues. CDR1 and CDR2 from the germline V gene are SGHVS and FQNEAQ. The CDR3 DNA reads TGCGCCAGCAGCGGTGTGGATACGCAGTATTTT. This translates into CASSGVDTQYF.

The chain uses TRBV7-2 and TRBJ1-5; a possible D gene is TRBD1 (5 bases). Germline V CDR1 and CDR2: SGHTA, FQGNSA. Trimming took off 5 bases at V and 3 bases at J, with 14 bases between the two ends. The CDR3 runs 15 residues. The CDR3 nucleotides are TGTGCCAGCAGCCAGACGGGGGTCCTCAATCAGCCCCAGCATTTT. Residues: CASSQTGVLNQPQHF. Supplemented by reference TRBV7-2 and TRBJ1-5, the full variable domain reads GAGVSQSPSNKVTEKGKDVELRCDPISGHTALYWYRQSLGQGLEFLIYFQGNSAPDKSGLPSDRFSAERTGGSVSTLTIQRTQQEDSAVYLCASSQTGVLNQPQHFGDGTRLSIL.

This clonotype was counted at least ten times. CDR3: CAIKRNYNEQFF. DNA for the CDR3: TGTGCCATCAAAAGGAACTACAATGAGCAGTTCTTC. V gene TRBV6-1 combines with J gene TRBJ2-1; D uncertain. Germline CDR1 reads MNHNS; CDR2 reads SASEGT. The CDR3 length is 12 residues. The V and J ends lost 10 bases and 3 bases respectively, with 10 bases between them.

This clonotype appeared many times. V usage is TRBV6-1 and J usage is TRBJ2-3, with D perhaps assigned TRBD1 or TRBD2 (5 bases each). The CDR3 runs to 16 residues. CDR1 is MNHNS and CDR2 is SASEGT in the germline V gene. The V end lost 6 bases, the J end lost 0 bases, and 16 bases lay between the germline ends. CDR3 amino acids: CASSRAGTLSTDTQYF. The CDR3 DNA is TGTGCCAGCAGCCGCGCCGGGACGCTAAGCACAGATACGCAGTATTTT.

This clonotype has ten or more counts. The chain links TRBV12-3 or TRBV12-4 to TRBJ2-7; D remains unclear. The CDR3 totals 15 residues. V was pared by 5 bases and J by 0 bases, with 14 bases between. The CDR3 nucleotides are TGTGCCAGCAGTGGCAGGACGCTTAGCTCCTACGAGCAGTACTTC. It encodes CASSGRTLSSYEQYF.

The chain is built from TRBV6-1 and TRBJ2-7; D is possibly TRBD1 (6 bases). Trimming left V 7 bases short and J 3 bases short, with 10 bases between. Germline V gene lookup returns CDR1 MNHNS and CDR2 SASEGT. The CDR3 extends over 12 amino acids. The CDR3 DNA reads as TGTGCCAGCACCGGCAGGGGCTACGAGCAGTACTTC. Protein: CASTGRGYEQYF.

The genes are TRBV15 and TRBJ2-7; TRBD2 is a possible D gene (5 bases). V lost 1 base, J lost 6 bases, and 10 bases lay in between. Looked up from germline, CDR1 is LNHNV and CDR2 is YYDKDF (reference sequence). This CDR3 is built from 13 residues. CDR3 in amino acids: CATSRGGIREQYF. For the CDR3, the DNA is TGTGCCACCAGCAGAGGAGGGATCCGCGAGCAGTACTTC. The entire variable domain, with the rest obtained from reference TRBV15 and TRBJ2-7, is as follows: DAMVIQNPRYQVTQFGKPVTLSCSQTLNHNVMYWYQQKSSQAPKLLFHYYDKDFNNEADTPDNFQSRRPNTSFCFLDIRSPGLGDTAMYLCATSRGGIREQYFGPGTRLTVT.

The sample holds many counts of this clonotype. The gene calls are TRBV20-1 and TRBJ1-3; the D is unclear. V was trimmed by 3 bases and J by 0 bases, leaving 18 bases between them. CDR3 length equals 17 residues. Germline CDR1 is DFQATT and CDR2 is SNEGSKA (reference sequence). The CDR3 DNA reads as TGCAGTGCTAGCCCGGGCGAGGTTCGCCGCTCTGGAAACACCATATATTTT. This translates into CSASPGEVRRSGNTIYF.

This clonotype was recorded at least ten times. This chain connects TRBV7-9 to TRBJ2-1; 10 bases match TRBD2. The CDR3 spans 15 residues. With 1 base clipped from V and 6 bases from J, the junction kept 3 bases outside the gene matches. The germline V gene encodes CDR1 SEHNR and CDR2 FQNEAQ (reference sequence). CDR3 protein: CASSLVSSGSNEQFF. The CDR3 region has the DNA TGTGCCAGCAGCTTAGTGTCTAGCGGGAGCAATGAGCAGTTCTTC.

J is TRBJ1-5 and V is TRBV7-2; D is perhaps TRBD1 (6 bases). Trimming removed 4 bases at V and 9 bases at J, with 16 bases between. CDR1 and CDR2 (germline): SGHTA, FQGNSA. This CDR3 spans 14 amino acids. This chain's CDR3 is CASSSRDKFRPQHF. The CDR3 DNA sequence: TGTGCCAGCAGCTCCCGGGACAAGTTCCGGCCCCAGCATTTT.

The chain uses TRBV30 and TRBJ1-1; D gene unclear. V dropped 2 bases and J dropped 4 bases, with 8 bases sitting between them. This CDR3 spans 12 amino acids. Germline CDR1 reads GTSNPN; CDR2 reads SVGIG (reference sequence). CDR3 in DNA: TGTGCCTGGAGTCTGGAAGTCACTGAAGCTTTCTTT. The encoded protein is CAWSLEVTEAFF. Together with reference TRBV30 and TRBJ1-1, the CDR3 gives the full variable domain: SQTIHQWPATLVQPVGSPLSLECTVEGTSNPNLYWYRQAAGRGLQLLFYSVGIGQISSEVPQNLSASRPQDRQFILSSKKLLLSDSGFYLCAWSLEVTEAFFGQGTRLTVV.